The entry below gives a single TCR beta chain sequence along with its context. This CDR3 has 14 residues. Trimming pared 6 bases from V and 5 bases from J, leaving 11 bases between. Germline lookup yields CDR1 MNHEY and CDR2 SMNVEV (reference sequence). These data originate in a study of blood T cell repertoires in COVID-19. Study-wide background: COVID-19 samples collected from the United States, Italy and Spain covered acute and convalescent phases. The cDNA or gDNA used as material had been derived from T cells, B-cell-depleted T cells, or PBMCs.

Profiled with immunoSEQ multiplex PCR; TCRdb holds only in-frame clones, not every one. The data hold some 180,000 clones, with 83% observed a single time. The origin of this receptor is a woman older than 75 with acute or convalescent COVID-19. Sequenced material: peripheral blood. The chain recombines TRBV27 with TRBJ1-6, with D tentatively TRBD1 (5 bases). The CDR3 sequence: CASRRTTDNSPLHF. In nucleotides, the CDR3 is TGTGCCAGCAGGCGGACAACCGATAATTCACCCCTCCACTTT.